This T cell receptor beta chain was recovered during a study of glioma-infiltrating T cells after dendritic cell vaccination. PBMC were collected before vaccination, two weeks after the third vaccination, and at progression. The immunoSEQ assay amplified TCRB CDR3 from up to roughly 2 ug DNA. Assay used: immunoSEQ multiplex PCR; TCRdb lists only in-frame clones, some missing. Of about 38,000 clones in the sample, 70% to 85% are singletons; the top ten hold 7.8%. The clonotype comes from a human donor with glioblastoma. This material consisted of blood, taken before dendritic cell vaccination.

CDR3 loop: CASRGDSQPQHF. Here the CDR3 DNA reads TGTGCCAGCAGAGGAGACAGTCAGCCCCAGCATTTT. The chain has TRBV7-9 and TRBJ1-5; D may be TRBD1 (5 bases). CDR1 and CDR2 (germline): SEHNR, FQNEAQ (reference sequence). CDR3 length: 12 residues. Trimming took 6 bases from V and 6 from J, leaving 9 bases between them.